The rows below give T cell receptor beta chains drawn from one sample of a study of cytomegalovirus exposure and HLA in healthy donors. Measured with immunoSEQ multiplex PCR; TCRdb has only the in-frame clones, and not every one. This sample has about 130,000 clones, with around 83% found just once. Specimen: PBMCs. The source of these receptors is a human donor in good health. The CDR3 runs from the conserved cysteine through the conserved F or W. D genes are given only for firm matches. Clone size is stated in some rows and not others, as once, few, many or a class when expanded.

D,J,V,size,DNA,CDR3
TRBD1,TRBJ1-4,TRBV7-9,-,TGTGCCAGCAGCTTAGCGGGGGGACAGGGCCGGGAAAAACTGTTTTTT,CASSLAGGQGREKLFF
TRBD2,TRBJ2-7,TRBV4-1,few,TGCGCCAGCAGCCAAGAGGTGACTAGCGGGGTCTACGAGCAGTACTTC,CASSQEVTSGVYEQYF
TRBD2,TRBJ2-1,TRBV7-9,-,TGTGCCAGCAGCCAAGCTTCACTAGCGGGGGCATACAATGAGCAGTTCTTC,CASSQASLAGAYNEQFF
-,TRBJ2-1,TRBV28,-,TGTGCCAGCAGGATGGGCCCGAGTAAATACAATGAGCAGTTCTTC,CASRMGPSKYNEQFF
-,TRBJ1-1,TRBV21-1,once,TGTGCCAGCAGCAAATTAGGTGGGGAGGGGCGGGAGGGTGACACTGAAGCTTTCTTT,CASSKLGGEGREGDTEAFF
-,TRBJ2-2,TRBV10-2,-,TGCGCCAGCAGCCGTGACCACCAGGTCGGGGAGCTGTTTTTT,CASSRDHQVGELFF
-,TRBJ1-2,TRBV10-3,few,TGTGCCATCATGGTCCGGGATGGGAAAAACTATGGCTACACCTTC,CAIMVRDGKNYGYTF
-,TRBJ2-2,TRBV20-1,-,TGCAGTGCTGAGCACACCGGGGAGCTGTTTTTT,CSAEHTGELFF
-,TRBJ1-1,TRBV27,-,TGTGCCAGCAGGACGGGAAACCTGAACACTGAAGCTTTCTTT,CASRTGNLNTEAFF
TRBD1,TRBJ2-7,TRBV2,once,TGTGCCAGCAGTGTTGACAGGGGAGTCGGCAACGAGCAGTACTTC,CASSVDRGVGNEQYF
-,TRBJ2-7,TRBV7-8,-,TGTGCCAGCAGCTTAGCCTCGGGAGATTACGAGCAGTACTTC,CASSLASGDYEQYF
-,TRBJ1-2,TRBV28,-,TGTGCCAGCAGCGGGGGGGGTATCTATGGCTACACCTTC,CASSGGGIYGYTF
TRBD1,TRBJ1-6,TRBV5-5,-,TGTGCCAGAAGAGATGACAGGGGGGATAATTCACCCCTCCACTTT,CARRDDRGDNSPLHF
TRBD1,TRBJ1-5,TRBV19,-,TGTGCCAGTAGTATCGACCGGGACAGGGAGGTCAGCAATCAGCCCCAGCATTTT,CASSIDRDREVSNQPQHF
-,TRBJ1-1,TRBV6-4,many,TGTGCCAGCAGTGAATCCGGAGATTTGAACACTGAAGCTTTCTTT,CASSESGDLNTEAFF
-,TRBJ1-3,TRBV10-2,-,TGCGCCAGCAGTGACAGGGTCTCTGGAAACACCATATATTTT,CASSDRVSGNTIYF